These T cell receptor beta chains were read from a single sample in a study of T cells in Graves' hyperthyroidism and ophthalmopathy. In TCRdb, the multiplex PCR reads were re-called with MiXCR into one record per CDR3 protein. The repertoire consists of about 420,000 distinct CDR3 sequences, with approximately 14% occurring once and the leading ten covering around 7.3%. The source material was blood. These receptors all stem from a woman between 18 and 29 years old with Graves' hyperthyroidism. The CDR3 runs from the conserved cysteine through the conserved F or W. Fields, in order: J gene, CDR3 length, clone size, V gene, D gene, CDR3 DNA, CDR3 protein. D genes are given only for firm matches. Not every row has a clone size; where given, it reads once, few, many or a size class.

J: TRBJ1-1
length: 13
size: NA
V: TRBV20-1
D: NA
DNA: TGCAGTGCAGAAAGACCGGGGGACACTGAAGCTTTCTTT
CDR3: CSAERPGDTEAFF

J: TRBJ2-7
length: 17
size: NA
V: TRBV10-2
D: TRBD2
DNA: TGCGCCAGCAGTATTGGGACTAGCGGGAGGTTCTCCTACGAGCAGTACTTC
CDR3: CASSIGTSGRFSYEQYF

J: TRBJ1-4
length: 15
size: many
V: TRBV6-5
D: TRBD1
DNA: TGTGCCAGCAGTTACTCCGGGACAGGCAATGAAAAACTGTTTTTT
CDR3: CASSYSGTGNEKLFF

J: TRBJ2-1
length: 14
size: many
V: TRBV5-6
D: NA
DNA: TGTGCCAGCAGCCCTTGGGTAGCGTGGAATGAGCAGTTCTTC
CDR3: CASSPWVAWNEQFF

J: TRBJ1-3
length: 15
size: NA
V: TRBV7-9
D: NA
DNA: TGTGCCAGCAGCCTCTACGGGGGTGGTGGAAACACCATATATTTT
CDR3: CASSLYGGGGNTIYF

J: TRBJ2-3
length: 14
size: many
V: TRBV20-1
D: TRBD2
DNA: TGCAGTGCTTTCGTCAGGGAGGGCGGAGATACGCAGTATTTT
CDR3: CSAFVREGGDTQYF

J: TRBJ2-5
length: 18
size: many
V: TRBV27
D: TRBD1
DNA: TGTGCCAGCAGCCGAAAGTACTTCGGACAGGGGCATGGGGAGACCCAGTACTTC
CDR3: CASSRKYFGQGHGETQYF

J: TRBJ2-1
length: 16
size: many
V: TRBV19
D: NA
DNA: TGTGCCAGTAGTACCGCCGGGACCCGGGGCGACGATGAGCAGTTCTTC
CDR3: CASSTAGTRGDDEQFF

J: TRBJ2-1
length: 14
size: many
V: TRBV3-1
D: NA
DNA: TGTGCCAGCAGCCAAGTGGCCGGCTACAATGAGCAGTTCTTC
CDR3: CASSQVAGYNEQFF

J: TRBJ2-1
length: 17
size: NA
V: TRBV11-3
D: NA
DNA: TGTGCCAGCAGCTTGGCAAGACAGGGAGGTCCGAGTAATGAGCAGTTCTTC
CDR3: CASSLARQGGPSNEQFF

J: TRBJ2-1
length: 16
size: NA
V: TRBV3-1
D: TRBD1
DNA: TGTGCCAGCAGTCCTCCTAACTTTACAGGGGGCGATGAGCAGTTCTTC
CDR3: CASSPPNFTGGDEQFF

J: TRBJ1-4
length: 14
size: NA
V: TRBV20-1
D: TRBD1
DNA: TGCAGTGCTAGCGGGGGGGCAGGGGGTGAAAAACTGTTTTTT
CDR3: CSASGGAGGEKLFF

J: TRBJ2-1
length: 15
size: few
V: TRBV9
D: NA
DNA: TGTGCCAGCAGCGTAGTTAGTGGCTCCTACAATGAGCAGTTCTTC
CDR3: CASSVVSGSYNEQFF

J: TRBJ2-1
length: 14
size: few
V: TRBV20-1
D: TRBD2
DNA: TGCAGTGCTAGTCTAGCGGGAATCAACAATGAGCAGTTCTTC
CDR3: CSASLAGINNEQFF

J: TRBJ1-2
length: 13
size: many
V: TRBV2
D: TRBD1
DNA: TGTGCCAGCAGTGAAGGGACAGGGGGTGGCTACACCTTC
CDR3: CASSEGTGGGYTF

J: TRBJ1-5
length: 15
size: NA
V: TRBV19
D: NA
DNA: TGTGCCAGTAGTTACGGTAGCGGTGGCAATCAGCCCCAGCATTTT
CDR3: CASSYGSGGNQPQHF

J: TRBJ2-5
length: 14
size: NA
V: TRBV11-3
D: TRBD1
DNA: TGTGCCAGCAGCTTAGAGGGACAGCTGAAGACCCAGTACTTC
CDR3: CASSLEGQLKTQYF

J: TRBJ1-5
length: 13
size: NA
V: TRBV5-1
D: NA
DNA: TGCGCCAGCAGCTTTCAAAGCAATCAGCCCCAGCATTTT
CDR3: CASSFQSNQPQHF

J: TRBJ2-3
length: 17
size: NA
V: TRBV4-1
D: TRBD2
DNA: TGCGCCAGCAGCCCGCACCCACTAGCGGGGGAAGGAGATACGCAGTATTTT
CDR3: CASSPHPLAGEGDTQYF

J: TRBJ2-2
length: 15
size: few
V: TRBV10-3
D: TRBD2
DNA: TGTGCCACCACAGGCCAAGCGGGAGGATCCGGGGAGCTGTTTTTT
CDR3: CATTGQAGGSGELFF

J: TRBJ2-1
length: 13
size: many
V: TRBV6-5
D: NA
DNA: TGTGCCAGCAGTTACCGCTCCTACAATGAGCAGTTCTTC
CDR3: CASSYRSYNEQFF

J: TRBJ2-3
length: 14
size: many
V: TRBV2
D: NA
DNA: TGTGCCGAAATTTGGGCTAGCGGCACAGATACGCAGTATTTT
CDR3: CAEIWASGTDTQYF

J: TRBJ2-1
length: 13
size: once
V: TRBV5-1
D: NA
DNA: TGCGCCAGCAGCTTGTTGAGGTACAATGAGCAGTTCTTC
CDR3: CASSLLRYNEQFF

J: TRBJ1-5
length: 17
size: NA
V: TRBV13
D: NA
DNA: TGTGCCAGCAGCCCCCGGGGGGGCGCCTTACGCAATCAGCCCCAGCATTTT
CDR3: CASSPRGGALRNQPQHF

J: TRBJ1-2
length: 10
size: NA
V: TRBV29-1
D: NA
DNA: TGCAGCGTTGATTGGCATGGCTACACCTTC
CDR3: CSVDWHGYTF

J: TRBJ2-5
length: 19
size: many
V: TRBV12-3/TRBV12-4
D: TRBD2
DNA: TGTGCCAGCAGTCCGCGGACTAGCGGGAGGTTCCCCGGCCAAGAGACCCAGTACTTC
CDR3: CASSPRTSGRFPGQETQYF

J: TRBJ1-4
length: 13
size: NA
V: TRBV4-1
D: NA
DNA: TGCGCCAGCAGCCCGGGGGAGTATGAAAAACTGTTTTTT
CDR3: CASSPGEYEKLFF

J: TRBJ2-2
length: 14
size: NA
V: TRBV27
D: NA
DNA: TGTGCCAGCAGTTTAGGGGGCCTGGGCGGGGAGCTGTTTTTT
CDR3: CASSLGGLGGELFF

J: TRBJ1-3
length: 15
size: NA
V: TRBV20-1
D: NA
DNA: TGCAGTGCTAGAGGAGTTCTCAGCCCAGGAAACACCATATATTTT
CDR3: CSARGVLSPGNTIYF

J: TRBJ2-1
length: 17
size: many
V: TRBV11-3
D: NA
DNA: TGTGCCAGCAGCACCCCCTCTCGGGGGCCCACCTACAATGAGCAGTTCTTC
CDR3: CASSTPSRGPTYNEQFF

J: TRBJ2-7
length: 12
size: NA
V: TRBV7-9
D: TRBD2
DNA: TGTGCCAGCACCCGGGGGGTAACCGAGCAGTACTTC
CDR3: CASTRGVTEQYF

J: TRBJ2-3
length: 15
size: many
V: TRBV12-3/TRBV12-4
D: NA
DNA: TGTGCCAGCAGTTCAACCCCTGGACGGTCAGATACGCAGTATTTT
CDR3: CASSSTPGRSDTQYF

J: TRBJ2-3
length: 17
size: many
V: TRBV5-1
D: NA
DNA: TGCGCCAGCCGTAGGTACCGGGAGTCGCAGTTCACAGATACGCAGTATTTT
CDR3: CASRRYRESQFTDTQYF

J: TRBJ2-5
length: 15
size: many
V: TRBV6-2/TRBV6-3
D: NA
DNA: TGTGCCAGCAGTTACACCCAGCGGATACAAGAGACCCAGTACTTC
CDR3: CASSYTQRIQETQYF

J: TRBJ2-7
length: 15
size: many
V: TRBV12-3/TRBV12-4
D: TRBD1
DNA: TGTGCCAGCAGTTCGCCGGACAGGGGGCTCTACGAGCAGTACTTC
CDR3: CASSSPDRGLYEQYF

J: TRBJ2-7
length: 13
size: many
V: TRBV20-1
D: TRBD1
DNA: TGCAGTGCTAGTAATCAGGGGGCTTGGGAGCAGTACTTC
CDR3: CSASNQGAWEQYF

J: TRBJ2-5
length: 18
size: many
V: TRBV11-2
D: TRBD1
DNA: TGTGCCAGCAGCCGCAAAAAGCAAACAGGGGGAGTATCCGAGACCCAGTACTTC
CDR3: CASSRKKQTGGVSETQYF

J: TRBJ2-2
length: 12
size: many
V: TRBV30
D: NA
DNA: TGTGCCTGGAGTAAGAACACCGGGGAGCTGTTTTTT
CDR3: CAWSKNTGELFF

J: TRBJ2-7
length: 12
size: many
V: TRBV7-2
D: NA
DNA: TGTGCCAGCAAAGGCGCGGGCTACGAGCAGTACTTC
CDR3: CASKGAGYEQYF

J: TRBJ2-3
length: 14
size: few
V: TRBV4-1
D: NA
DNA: TGCGCCAGCAACCAGGGGTTAGGGACAGATACGCAGTATTTT
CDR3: CASNQGLGTDTQYF

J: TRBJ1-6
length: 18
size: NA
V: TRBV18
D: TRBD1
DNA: TGTGCCAGCTCACCACCGAGTACAGGGGGCGCCGGGATTTCACCCCTCCACTTT
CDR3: CASSPPSTGGAGISPLHF

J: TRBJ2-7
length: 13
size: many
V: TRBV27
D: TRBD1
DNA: TGTGCCAGCAGTGGGGGACAGGTCTACGAGCAGTACTTC
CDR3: CASSGGQVYEQYF

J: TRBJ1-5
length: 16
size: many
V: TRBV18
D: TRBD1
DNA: TGTGCCAGCTCACCCGACGGACAGGGAGGGAAAGGACCCCAGCATTTT
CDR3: CASSPDGQGGKGPQHF

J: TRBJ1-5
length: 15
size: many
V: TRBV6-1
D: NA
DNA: TGTGCCAGCAGTGAACAGACAGCCGCTGGTCAGCCCCAGCATTTT
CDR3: CASSEQTAAGQPQHF

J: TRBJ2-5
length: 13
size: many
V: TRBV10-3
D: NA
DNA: TGTGCCATCAGTGGAGTGGGCTCAGAGACCCAGTACTTC
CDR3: CAISGVGSETQYF

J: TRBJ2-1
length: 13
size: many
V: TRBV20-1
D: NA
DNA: TGCAGTGCTAGAGATGGACGGGAGATCGCGCAGTTCTTC
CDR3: CSARDGREIAQFF

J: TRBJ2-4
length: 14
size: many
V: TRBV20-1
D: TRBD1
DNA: TGCAGTATTTTGACAGGGGCGGCCAAAAACATTCAGTACTTC
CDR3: CSILTGAAKNIQYF

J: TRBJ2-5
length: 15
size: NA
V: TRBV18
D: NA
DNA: TGTGCCAGCTCACCCCCGGGAGCGATTCAAGAGACCCAGTACTTC
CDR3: CASSPPGAIQETQYF

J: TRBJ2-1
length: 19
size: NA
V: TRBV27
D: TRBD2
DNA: TGTGCCAGCGGTTTAACCGGGACTACCGGTAGCTCCCTAGGGAATGAGCAGTTCTTC
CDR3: CASGLTGTTGSSLGNEQFF

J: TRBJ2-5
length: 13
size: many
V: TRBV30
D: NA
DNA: TGTGCCTGGAGTAACAGGATACAAGAGACCCAGTACTTC
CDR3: CAWSNRIQETQYF

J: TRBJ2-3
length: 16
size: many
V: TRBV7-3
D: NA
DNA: TGTGCCAGCAGCTTACAGGGTGGGGGTCCCACAGATACGCAGTATTTT
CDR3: CASSLQGGGPTDTQYF

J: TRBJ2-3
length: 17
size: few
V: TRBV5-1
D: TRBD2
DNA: TGCGCCAGCAGCTTGGCTGCGGGGGGCCCTAGCACAGATACGCAGTATTTT
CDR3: CASSLAAGGPSTDTQYF

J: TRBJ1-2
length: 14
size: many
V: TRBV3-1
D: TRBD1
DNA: TGTGCCAGCAGCCAAGAGGGGACAGGGCCGCGCTACACCTTC
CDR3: CASSQEGTGPRYTF